These 8 T cell receptor beta chains were all obtained from the same sample, sequenced in a study of cytomegalovirus exposure and HLA in healthy donors. PCR involved 60 Vbeta and 13 Jbeta primers. Sequencing used immunoSEQ multiplex PCR; TCRdb keeps in-frame clones, though not all of them. The data hold 95,000 to 150,000 clones, with 80% observed a single time. The specimen sequenced was PBMCs. The receptors were gathered from a man aged 30 to 39 in good health and CMV-seronegative.

The chain employs TRBV19 and TRBJ2-5, with 8 bases lining up with TRBD2. Germline trimming cut 5 bases from V and 1 base from J; bases unmatched to any gene: 9. The CDR3 totals 16 residues. CDR1 and CDR2 (germline): LNHDA, SQIVND (reference sequence). In nucleotides, the CDR3 is TGTGCCAGTAGTCCCACTGACGGGGGGGTCCAAGAGACCCAGTACTTC. Translating it yields CASSPTDGGVQETQYF.

The V and J genes are TRBV6-5 and TRBJ1-5, with 7 bases lining up with TRBD1. J gave up 3 bases and V 5 bases, and 4 bases lay outside the gene matches. This CDR3 contains 14 residues. From germline, CDR1 is MNHEY and CDR2 SVGAGI. CDR3: CASSERGPNQPQHF. CDR3 bases: TGTGCCAGCAGTGAGAGGGGGCCCAATCAGCCCCAGCATTTT.

J is TRBJ1-3 and V is TRBV28; D gene unclear. V lost 4 bases and J lost 0, with 7 bases in between. This CDR3 spans 14 amino acids. Germline CDR1 and CDR2: MDHEN and SYDVKM. The DNA of the CDR3 is TGTGCCAGCAGTTCAACAGTCTCTGGAAACACCATATATTTT. This sequence encodes CASSSTVSGNTIYF.

CDR3 bases: TGTGCCAGTAGTCAGGGTAGCGGGGGGTGGGATGAGCAGTTCTTC. Translated: CASSQGSGGWDEQFF. The V call is TRBV19, the J call TRBJ2-1; 10 bases agree with TRBD2. J was trimmed by 8 bases and V by 5 bases; bases with no gene match: 9. The CDR3 totals 15 residues. Looked up from germline, CDR1 is LNHDA and CDR2 is SQIVND (reference sequence).

The rearrangement uses TRBV4-2 and TRBJ2-3, with 8 nucleotides matching TRBD2. The CDR3 is 18 amino acids. V dropped 1 base and J dropped 0; count of bases not matched to a gene: 9. The germline V gene encodes CDR1 LGHNA and CDR2 YNFKEQ. CDR3 DNA: TGTGCCAGCAGCCAAGGGGACCGGGGGGGCGTTAGCACAGATACGCAGTATTTT. Its translation: CASSQGDRGGVSTDTQYF.

The chain couples TRBV28 to TRBJ1-4; D uncertain. The CDR3 length is 12 residues. Per the germline V gene, CDR1 is MDHEN and CDR2 is SYDVKM. V shed 11 bases and J shed 8 bases, with 15 bases lying between them. CDR3 region: CAGGRTAEKLFF. The CDR3 DNA is TGTGCCGGAGGACGAACGGCAGAAAAACTGTTTTTT.

This chain connects TRBV30 to TRBJ2-5, with 8 bases lining up with TRBD1. CDR3 length equals 13 residues. Trimming at V came to 3 bases and at J to 6 bases, leaving 6 bases not matched to a gene. CDR1 GTSNPN and CDR2 SVGIG come from the germline V gene (reference sequence). CDR3 in amino acids: CAWSPGGEKTQYF. As DNA, the CDR3 is TGTGCCTGGAGCCCAGGGGGCGAGAAGACCCAGTACTTC.

The J gene is TRBJ2-7, the V gene TRBV6-1, with D possibly TRBD2 on 6 matching bases. Germline V gene lookup returns CDR1 MNHNS and CDR2 SASEGT. Trimming took off 0 bases at V and 0 bases at J, with 9 bases between the two ends. This CDR3 has 15 amino acids. In DNA form, the CDR3 reads TGTGCCAGCAGTGAAGCTAGCGGAAGCTCCTACGAGCAGTACTTC. Its translation: CASSEASGSSYEQYF.